This TCR beta chain is drawn from a study of shared clonotypes between healthy human individuals. Study details: In total, the donors were two women and a few men aged 18 to 49.

About this clone itself: Its target is not known.

Sequenced by immunoSEQ multiplex PCR; TCRdb stores in-frame clones only, minus some. The sample holds around 600,000 clones; 97% are singletons and the top ten take roughly 0.05%. Study results and limitations: Naive CD4 clonotypes were shared across several donors at around 5%. What rarefaction showed was incomplete sorted-subset sequencing despite large depth.

This clonotype was sampled from a woman aged 30 to 39 in good health. The sequencing input was naive CD4+ T cells sorted from blood. Subset indicated: CD45RA+ positively selected.

The CDR3 protein is CASSFGYNEQFF. The CDR3 DNA is TGCGCCAGCAGCTTCGGATACAATGAGCAGTTCTTC. This rearrangement joins TRBV5-1 to TRBJ2-1, with no clear D. Germline V gene data show CDR1 as SGHRS and CDR2 as YFSETQ. The V end lost 2 bases, the J end lost 4 bases, and 4 bases lay between the germline ends. The CDR3 spans 12 residues.